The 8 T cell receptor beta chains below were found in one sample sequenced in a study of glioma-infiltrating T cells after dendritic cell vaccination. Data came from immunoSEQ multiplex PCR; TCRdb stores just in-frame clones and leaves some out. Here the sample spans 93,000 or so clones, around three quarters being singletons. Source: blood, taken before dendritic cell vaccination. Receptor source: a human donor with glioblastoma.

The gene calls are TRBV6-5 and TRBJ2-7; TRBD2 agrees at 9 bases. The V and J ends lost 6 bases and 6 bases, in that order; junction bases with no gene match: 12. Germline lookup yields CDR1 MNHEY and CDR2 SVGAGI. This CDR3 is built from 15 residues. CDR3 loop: CASSPAGTSFPEQYF. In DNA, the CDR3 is TGTGCCAGCAGCCCCGCCGGGACTAGCTTTCCCGAGCAGTACTTC.

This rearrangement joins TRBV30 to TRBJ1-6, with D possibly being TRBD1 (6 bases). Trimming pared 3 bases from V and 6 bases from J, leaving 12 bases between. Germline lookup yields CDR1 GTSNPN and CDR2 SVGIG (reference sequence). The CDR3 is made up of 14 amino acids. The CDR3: CAWSRRGSNSPLHF. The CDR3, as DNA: TGTGCCTGGAGCCGCAGGGGAAGTAATTCACCCCTCCACTTT.

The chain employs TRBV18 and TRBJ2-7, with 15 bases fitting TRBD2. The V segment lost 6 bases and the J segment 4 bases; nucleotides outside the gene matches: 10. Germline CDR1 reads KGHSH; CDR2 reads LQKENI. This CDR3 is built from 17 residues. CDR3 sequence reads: CASSPPTGTSGRYEQYF. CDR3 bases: TGTGCCAGCTCCCCCCCGACCGGGACTAGCGGGAGGTACGAGCAGTACTTC.

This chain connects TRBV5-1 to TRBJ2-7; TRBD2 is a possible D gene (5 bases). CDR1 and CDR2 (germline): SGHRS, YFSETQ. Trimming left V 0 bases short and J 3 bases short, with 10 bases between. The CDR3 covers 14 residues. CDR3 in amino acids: CASSLDSGYYEQYF. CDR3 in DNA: TGCGCCAGCAGCTTGGATTCGGGGTACTACGAGCAGTACTTC.

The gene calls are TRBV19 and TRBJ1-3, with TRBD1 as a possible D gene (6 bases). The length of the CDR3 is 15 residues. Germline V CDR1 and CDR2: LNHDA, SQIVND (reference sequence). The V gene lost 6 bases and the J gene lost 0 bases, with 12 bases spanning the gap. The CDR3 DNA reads TGTGCCAGTAGATGGACAGCCAACTCTGGAAACACCATATATTTT. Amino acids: CASRWTANSGNTIYF.

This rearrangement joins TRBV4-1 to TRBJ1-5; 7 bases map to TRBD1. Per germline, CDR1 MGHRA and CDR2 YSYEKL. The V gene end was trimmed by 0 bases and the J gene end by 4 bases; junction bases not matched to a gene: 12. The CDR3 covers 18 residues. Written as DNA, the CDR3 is TGCGCCAGCAGCCAAGATCTGGGACAGCCTCACCTAAATCAGCCCCAGCATTTT. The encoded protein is CASSQDLGQPHLNQPQHF.

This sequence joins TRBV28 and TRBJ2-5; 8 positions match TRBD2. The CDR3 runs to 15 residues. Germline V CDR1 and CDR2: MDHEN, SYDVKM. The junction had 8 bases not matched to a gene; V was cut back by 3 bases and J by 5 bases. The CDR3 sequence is CASSLGSGGWETQYF. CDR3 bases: TGTGCCAGCAGTTTGGGCAGCGGGGGCTGGGAGACCCAGTACTTC. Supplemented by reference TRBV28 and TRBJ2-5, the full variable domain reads DVKVTQSSRYLVKRTGEKVFLECVQDMDHENMFWYRQDPGLGLRLIYFSYDVKMKEKGDIPEGYSVSREKKERFSLILESASTNQTSMYLCASSLGSGGWETQYFGPGTRLLVL.

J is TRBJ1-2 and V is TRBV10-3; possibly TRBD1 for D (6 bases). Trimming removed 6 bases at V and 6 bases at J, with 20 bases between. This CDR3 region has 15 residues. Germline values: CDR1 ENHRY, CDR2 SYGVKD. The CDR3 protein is CAISETGMPRDGYTF. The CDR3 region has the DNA TGTGCCATCAGCGAAACAGGGATGCCACGCGATGGCTACACCTTC.